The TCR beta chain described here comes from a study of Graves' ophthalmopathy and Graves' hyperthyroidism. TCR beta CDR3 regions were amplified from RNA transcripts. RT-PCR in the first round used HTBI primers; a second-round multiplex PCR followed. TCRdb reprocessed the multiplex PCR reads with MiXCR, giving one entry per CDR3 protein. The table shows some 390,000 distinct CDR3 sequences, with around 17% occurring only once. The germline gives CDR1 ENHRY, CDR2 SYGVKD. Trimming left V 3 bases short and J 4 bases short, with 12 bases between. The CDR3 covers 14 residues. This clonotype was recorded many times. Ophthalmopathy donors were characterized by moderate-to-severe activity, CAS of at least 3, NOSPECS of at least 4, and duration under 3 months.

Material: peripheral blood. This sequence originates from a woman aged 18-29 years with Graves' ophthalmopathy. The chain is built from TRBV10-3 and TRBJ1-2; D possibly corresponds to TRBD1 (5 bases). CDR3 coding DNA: TGTGCCATCAGTGATATCCAGGGTAGCTATGGCTACACCTTC. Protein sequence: CAISDIQGSYGYTF.